Shown below are 21 T cell receptor beta chains from a single sample sequenced in a study of cytomegalovirus exposure and HLA in healthy donors. The PCR made use of 60 Vbeta and 13 Jbeta primers. Data came from immunoSEQ multiplex PCR; TCRdb stores just in-frame clones and leaves some out. Altogether approximately 170,000 clones are present, approximately 84% being singletons, with the ten largest covering roughly 6.4%. Specimen: PBMCs. These receptors all stem from a woman in her thirties or forties in good health and CMV-seropositive.

This clone occurred a few times. This chain connects TRBV19 to TRBJ2-7, with TRBD2 matching over 8 bases. The J segment lost 6 bases and the V segment lost 5 bases, leaving 6 bases of the junction unmatched. CDR1 and CDR2 (germline): LNHDA, SQIVND (reference sequence). This CDR3 is 13 amino acids long. The CDR3 reads CASSLSSGVEQYF. The CDR3 coding sequence is TGTGCCAGTAGTCTGAGTAGCGGGGTCGAGCAGTACTTC.

CDR3 in amino acids: CASSPVTQETQYF. The CDR3 DNA reads as TGCGCCAGCTCTCCGGTCACCCAAGAGACCCAGTACTTC. The chain is built from TRBV5-1 and TRBJ2-5, with D hard to call. In germline, CDR1 is SGHRS, CDR2 YFSETQ. This CDR3 has 13 residues. Trimming removed 7 bases at V and 1 base at J, with 11 bases between.

The chain employs TRBV19 and TRBJ1-1; no firm D call. The ends were cut back, 2 bases at V and 0 bases at J, with 10 bases in the middle. Germline loops: CDR1 LNHDA, CDR2 SQIVND (reference sequence). The CDR3 contains 15 residues. CDR3 residues: CASSISGRMNTEAFF. The CDR3, as DNA: TGTGCCAGTAGTATATCCGGTCGTATGAACACTGAAGCTTTCTTT.

This clone was recorded only once. The rearrangement joins TRBV4-1 to TRBJ1-2; a possible D gene is TRBD1 (5 bases). CDR3 size: 14 residues. V lost 1 base and J lost 8, with 14 bases in between. The germline gives CDR1 MGHRA, CDR2 YSYEKL. The DNA for the CDR3 is TGCGCCAGCAGCCAAGTGGGGGGAACAGAGGGCTACACCTTC. It encodes CASSQVGGTEGYTF.

The rearrangement links TRBV19 to TRBJ1-1; TRBD1 matches 9 bases. The V segment lost 5 bases and the J segment 4 bases; nucleotides outside the gene matches: 8. This CDR3 is built from 15 residues. CDR1 is LNHDA and CDR2 is SQIVND in the germline V gene (reference sequence). CDR3 amino acids: CASSGRDRASTEAFF. Here the CDR3 DNA reads TGTGCCAGTAGTGGGCGGGACAGGGCGTCCACTGAAGCTTTCTTT. The full variable domain, rest sourced from reference TRBV19 and TRBJ1-1, is DGGITQSPKYLFRKEGQNVTLSCEQNLNHDAMYWYRQDPGQGLRLIYYSQIVNDFQKGDIAEGYSVSREKKESFPLTVTSAQKNPTAFYLCASSGRDRASTEAFFGQGTRLTVV.

The chain combines TRBV9 with TRBJ1-2; D might be TRBD1 (6 bases). V lost 4 bases and J lost 4, with 11 bases in between. This CDR3 comprises 13 residues. The V gene's germline CDR1 is SGDLS and CDR2 YYNGEE. Here the CDR3 reads CASSRQGPYGYTF. CDR3 nucleotides: TGTGCCAGCAGCCGCCAGGGGCCCTATGGCTACACCTTC.

This clone came up once. The CDR3 sequence: CASSRQLAGAPYEQYF. Here the CDR3 DNA reads TGCGCCAGCAGCAGACAACTAGCGGGGGCCCCCTACGAGCAGTACTTC. The V call is TRBV5-1, the J call TRBJ2-7; 11 nucleotides match TRBD2. Trimming cost V 4 bases and J 2 bases; bases outside gene matches: 8. The CDR3 totals 16 residues. The germline gives CDR1 SGHRS, CDR2 YFSETQ.

This clone occurred a few times. The genes are TRBV7-2 and TRBJ2-7, with TRBD2 identical over 10 bases. The CDR3 is made up of 16 amino acids. Germline lookup yields CDR1 SGHTA and CDR2 FQGNSA. V dropped 5 bases and J dropped 4; count of bases not matched to a gene: 11. The CDR3 is CASSAQGSGGGYEQYF. Written as DNA, the CDR3 is TGTGCCAGCAGCGCCCAGGGGAGCGGGGGGGGGTACGAGCAGTACTTC.

This clone was observed a single time. This chain joins TRBV20-1 and TRBJ2-3; possible D gene TRBD1, 6 bases. The CDR3 totals 11 residues. V shed 6 bases and J shed 9 bases, with 13 bases lying between them. CDR1 and CDR2 from the germline V gene are DFQATT and SNEGSKA (reference sequence). Written as DNA, the CDR3 is TGCAGTGCGGAAGGGGGAGACACGCAGTATTTT. Amino acid sequence: CSAEGGDTQYF.

This clone was observed many times. The rearrangement uses TRBV6-1 and TRBJ1-1; TRBD1 agrees at 7 bases. Germline assignment: CDR1 MNHNS and CDR2 SASEGT. CDR3 length: 14 residues. V dropped 6 bases and J dropped 1; count of bases not matched to a gene: 5. CDR3 sequence reads: CASRTGPQNTEAFF. For the CDR3, the DNA is TGTGCCAGCAGGACAGGGCCCCAGAACACTGAAGCTTTCTTT.

The sample holds a few counts of this clone. V usage is TRBV27 and J usage is TRBJ1-5; D remains ambiguous. The CDR3 contains 16 residues. Deletions cut 2 bases from V and 0 bases from J, with 11 bases between. Germline CDR1 is MNHEY and CDR2 is SMNVEV (reference sequence). The CDR3 sequence is CASSLDPGDSNQPQHF. CDR3 nucleotide sequence: TGTGCCAGCAGTTTAGATCCCGGGGATAGCAATCAGCCCCAGCATTTT.

This chain joins TRBV29-1 and TRBJ2-6; 7 positions match TRBD1. Germline CDR1 SQVTM, CDR2 ANQGSEA. V gave up 5 bases and J gave up 0 bases; unmatched junction bases: 13. CDR3 size: 18 residues. CDR3 sequence reads: CSVQGVTGPSSGANVLTF. The CDR3, as DNA: TGCAGCGTTCAGGGGGTAACCGGTCCGAGCTCTGGGGCCAACGTCCTGACTTTC.

The chain joins TRBV30 to TRBJ2-5, with a possible D match to TRBD2 (5 bases). Deletions cut 5 bases from V and 5 bases from J, with 12 bases between. This CDR3 spans 12 amino acids. Germline V CDR1 and CDR2: GTSNPN, SVGIG (reference sequence). This CDR3 reads CAWSKGGETQYF. The CDR3, as DNA: TGTGCCTGGTCTAAGGGCGGGGAGACCCAGTACTTC.

CDR3 region: CASSVDRGRTEAFF. The CDR3, as DNA: TGTGCCAGCAGTGTAGACAGGGGAAGGACTGAAGCTTTCTTT. V usage is TRBV2 and J usage is TRBJ1-1, with 8 bases lining up with TRBD1. Looked up from germline, CDR1 is SNHLY and CDR2 is FYNNEI. The CDR3 extends over 14 amino acids. The V gene end was trimmed by 4 bases and the J gene end by 5 bases; junction bases not matched to a gene: 6. The whole variable domain, remainder taken from reference TRBV2 and TRBJ1-1, is EPEVTQTPSHQVTQMGQEVILRCVPISNHLYFYWYRQILGQKVEFLVSFYNNEISEKSEIFDDQFSVERPDGSNFTLKIRSTKLEDSAMYFCASSVDRGRTEAFFGQGTRLTVV.

The chain is built from TRBV6-5 and TRBJ2-2, with D perhaps TRBD2 (8 bases). Germline V CDR1 and CDR2: MNHEY, SVGAGI. The length of the CDR3 is 15 residues. V lost 7 bases and J lost 5, with 17 bases in between. CDR3 bases: TGTGCCAGCAATCCGGGAGGGGGCGGAACCGGGGAGCTGTTTTTT. The encoded protein is CASNPGGGGTGELFF.

This sequence joins TRBV6-1 and TRBJ2-1; D is undetermined. The germline V gene encodes CDR1 MNHNS and CDR2 SASEGT. V lost 2 bases and J 7 bases, leaving 18 bases between the germline ends. This CDR3 has 16 amino acids. CDR3 sequence: CASSEYIGSLVNEQFF. The DNA of the CDR3 is TGTGCCAGCAGTGAATATATCGGAAGTCTAGTGAATGAGCAGTTCTTC.

V usage is TRBV30 and J usage is TRBJ1-2; D is possibly TRBD1 (5 bases). The CDR3 contains 13 residues. Germline values: CDR1 GTSNPN, CDR2 SVGIG (reference sequence). The ends were cut back, 6 bases at V and 6 bases at J, with 17 bases in the middle. The CDR3 region has the DNA TGTGCCTGCCCCAGGGAGGGGACCAATGGCTACACCTTC. This sequence encodes CACPREGTNGYTF.

The genes are TRBV10-1 and TRBJ2-3; 8 nucleotides line up with TRBD1. The CDR3 is 14 residues long. CDR1 and CDR2 from the germline V gene are WNHNN and SYGVQD (reference sequence). The V gene end was trimmed by 7 bases and the J gene end by 0 bases; junction bases not matched to a gene: 3. CDR3 loop: CASTRTGSTDTQYF. The CDR3 DNA follows: TGCGCCAGCACCAGGACAGGGAGCACAGATACGCAGTATTTT.

This sequence joins TRBV7-9 and TRBJ1-1, with D hard to call. V dropped 1 base and J dropped 0 bases, with 6 bases sitting between them. Germline CDR1 is SEHNR and CDR2 is FQNEAQ (reference sequence). The CDR3 totals 14 residues. The CDR3 here is CASSLGTVNTEAFF. The DNA for the CDR3 is TGTGCCAGCAGCTTAGGTACAGTGAACACTGAAGCTTTCTTT.

This chain joins TRBV11-2 and TRBJ2-7; 8 bases agree with TRBD2. The CDR3 contains 15 residues. V shed 0 bases, J shed 2 bases, and the junction held 3 bases outside the gene matches. From germline, CDR1 is SGHAT and CDR2 FQNNGV. This chain's CDR3 is CASSLDGGAPYEQYF. The CDR3 region has the DNA TGTGCCAGCAGCTTAGACGGGGGGGCCCCCTACGAGCAGTACTTC.

This clone was recorded a few times. The gene calls are TRBV7-2 and TRBJ2-1; 7 bases line up with TRBD2. V was clipped by 5 bases and J by 7 bases; unmatched bases: 20. Germline V gives CDR1 SGHTA, CDR2 FQGNSA. The CDR3 extends over 18 amino acids. The DNA of the CDR3 is TGTGCCAGCAGCACCCGGGGGGTCGGGGACCTTTTGGGAAATGAGCAGTTCTTC. As protein: CASSTRGVGDLLGNEQFF.